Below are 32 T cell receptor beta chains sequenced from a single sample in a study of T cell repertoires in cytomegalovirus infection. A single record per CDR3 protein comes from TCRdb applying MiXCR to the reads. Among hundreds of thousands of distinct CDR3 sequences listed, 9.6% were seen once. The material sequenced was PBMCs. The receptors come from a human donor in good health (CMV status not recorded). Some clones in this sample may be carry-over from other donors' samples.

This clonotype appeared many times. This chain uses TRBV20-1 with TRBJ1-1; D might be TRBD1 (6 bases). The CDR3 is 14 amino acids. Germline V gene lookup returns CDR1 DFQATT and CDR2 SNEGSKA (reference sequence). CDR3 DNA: TGCAGCGCCCCTGGGGGCGAGAGGAACACTGAAGCTTTCTTT. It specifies CSAPGGERNTEAFF.

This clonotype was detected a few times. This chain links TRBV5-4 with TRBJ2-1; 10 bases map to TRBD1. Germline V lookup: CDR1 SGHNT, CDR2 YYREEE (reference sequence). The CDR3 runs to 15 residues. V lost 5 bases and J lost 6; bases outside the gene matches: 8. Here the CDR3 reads CASRDRDRGPNEQFF. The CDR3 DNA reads TGTGCCAGCAGAGACCGGGACAGGGGCCCCAATGAGCAGTTCTTC.

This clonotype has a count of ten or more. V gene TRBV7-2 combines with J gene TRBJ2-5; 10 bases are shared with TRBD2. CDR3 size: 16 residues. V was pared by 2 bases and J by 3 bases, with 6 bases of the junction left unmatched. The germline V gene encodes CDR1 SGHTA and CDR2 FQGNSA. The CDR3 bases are TGTGCCAGCAGCTTAAAGGGGCTAGCGGGAGAAGAGACCCAGTACTTC. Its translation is CASSLKGLAGEETQYF.

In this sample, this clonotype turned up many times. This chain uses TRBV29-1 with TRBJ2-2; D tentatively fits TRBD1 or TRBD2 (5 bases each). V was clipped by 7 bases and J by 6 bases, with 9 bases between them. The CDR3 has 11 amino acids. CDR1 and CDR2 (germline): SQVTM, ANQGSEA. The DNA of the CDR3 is TGCAGCGGAGGGGACCCCGGGGAGCTGTTTTTT. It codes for CSGGDPGELFF.

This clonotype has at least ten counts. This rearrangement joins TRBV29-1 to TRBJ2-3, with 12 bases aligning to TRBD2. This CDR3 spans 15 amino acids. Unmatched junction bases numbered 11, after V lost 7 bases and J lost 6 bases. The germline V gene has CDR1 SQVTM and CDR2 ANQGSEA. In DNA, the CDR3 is TGCAGCGCTACCCCGACTAGCGGGGGCCTTGATACGCAGTATTTT. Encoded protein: CSATPTSGGLDTQYF.

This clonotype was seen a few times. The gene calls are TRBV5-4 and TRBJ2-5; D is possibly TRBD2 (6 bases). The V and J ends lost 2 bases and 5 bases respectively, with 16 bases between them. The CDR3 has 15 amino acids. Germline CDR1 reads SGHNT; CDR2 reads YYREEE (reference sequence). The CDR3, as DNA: TGTGCCAGCAGCTTAAATCCTAGCGCGAGGGAGACCCAGTACTTC. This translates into CASSLNPSARETQYF.

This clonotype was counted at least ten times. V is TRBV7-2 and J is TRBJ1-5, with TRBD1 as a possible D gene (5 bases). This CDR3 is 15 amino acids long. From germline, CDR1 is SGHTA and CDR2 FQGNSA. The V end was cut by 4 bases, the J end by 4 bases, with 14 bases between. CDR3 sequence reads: CASSSRRQMNQPQHF. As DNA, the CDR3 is TGTGCCAGCAGCTCCCGCCGACAGATGAATCAGCCCCAGCATTTT.

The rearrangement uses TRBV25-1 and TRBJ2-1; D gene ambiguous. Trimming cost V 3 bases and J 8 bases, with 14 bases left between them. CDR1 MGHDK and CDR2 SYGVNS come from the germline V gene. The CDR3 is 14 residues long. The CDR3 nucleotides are TGTGCCAGCAGTGATAGGGCAGGACGGTATGAGCAGTTCTTC. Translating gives CASSDRAGRYEQFF.

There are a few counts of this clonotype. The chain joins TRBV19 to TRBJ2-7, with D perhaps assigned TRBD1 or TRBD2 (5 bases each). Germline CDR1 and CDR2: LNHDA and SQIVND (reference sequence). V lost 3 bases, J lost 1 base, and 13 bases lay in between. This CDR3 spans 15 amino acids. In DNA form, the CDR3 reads TGTGCCAGTAGTATCAGGGCGGGCAGGTCCTACGAGCAGTACTTC. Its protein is CASSIRAGRSYEQYF.

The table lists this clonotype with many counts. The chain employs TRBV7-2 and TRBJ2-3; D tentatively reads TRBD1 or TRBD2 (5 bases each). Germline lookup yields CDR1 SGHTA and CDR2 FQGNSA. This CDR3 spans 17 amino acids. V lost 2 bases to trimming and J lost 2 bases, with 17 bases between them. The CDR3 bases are TGTGCCAGCAGCTTACTGATAGTGGGGGAGAACACAGATACGCAGTATTTT. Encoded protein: CASSLLIVGENTDTQYF.

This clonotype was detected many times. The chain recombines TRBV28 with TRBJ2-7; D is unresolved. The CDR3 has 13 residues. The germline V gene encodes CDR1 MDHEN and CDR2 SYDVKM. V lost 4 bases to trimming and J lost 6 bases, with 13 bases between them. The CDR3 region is CASSSSDAVEQYV. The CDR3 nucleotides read TGTGCCAGCAGTTCCTCGGACGCGGTCGAGCAGTACGTC.

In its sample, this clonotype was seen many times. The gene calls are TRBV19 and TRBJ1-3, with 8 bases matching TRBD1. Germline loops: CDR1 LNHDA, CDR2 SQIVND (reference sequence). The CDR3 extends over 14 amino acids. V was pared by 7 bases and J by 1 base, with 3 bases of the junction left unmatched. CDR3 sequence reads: CASTDRGSGNTIYF. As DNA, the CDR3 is TGTGCCAGTACCGACAGGGGATCTGGAAACACCATATATTTT.

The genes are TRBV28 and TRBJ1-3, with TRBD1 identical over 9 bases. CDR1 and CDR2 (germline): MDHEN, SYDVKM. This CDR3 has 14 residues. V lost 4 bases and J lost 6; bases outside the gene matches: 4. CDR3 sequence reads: CASSSRTGVNTIYF. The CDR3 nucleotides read TGTGCCAGCAGTTCCCGGACAGGGGTAAACACCATATATTTT.

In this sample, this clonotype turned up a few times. CDR3 loop: CASSAFVIAGGSTDTQYF. For the CDR3, the DNA is TGTGCCAGCAGCGCCTTCGTAATAGCGGGGGGCTCCACAGATACGCAGTATTTT. The chain joins TRBV9 to TRBJ2-3, with 10 nucleotides matching TRBD2. Germline V gives CDR1 SGDLS, CDR2 YYNGEE. The CDR3 consists of 18 residues. The junction had 12 bases not matched to a gene; V was cut back by 3 bases and J by 2 bases.

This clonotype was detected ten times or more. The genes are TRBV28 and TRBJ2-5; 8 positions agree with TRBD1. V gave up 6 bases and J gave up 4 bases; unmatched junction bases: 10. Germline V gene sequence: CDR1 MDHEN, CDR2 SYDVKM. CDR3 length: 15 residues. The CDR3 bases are TGTGCCAGCAGCTATAAACAGGGGGTACTAGAGACCCAGTACTTC. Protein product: CASSYKQGVLETQYF.

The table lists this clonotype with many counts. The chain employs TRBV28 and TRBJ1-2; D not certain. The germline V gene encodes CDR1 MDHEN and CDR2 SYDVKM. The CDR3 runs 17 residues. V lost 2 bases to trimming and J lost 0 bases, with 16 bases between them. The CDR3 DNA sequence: TGTGCCAGCAGTTTACAAAGGACGGTGGGAGCTAACTATGGCTACACCTTC. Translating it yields CASSLQRTVGANYGYTF.

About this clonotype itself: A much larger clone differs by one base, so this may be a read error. The CDR3 DNA reads as TGCAGCGCCTGGGACAGGGAGGGAGAGACCCAGTGCTTC. It codes for CSAWDREGETQCF. This chain links TRBV29-1 with TRBJ2-5; 9 bases align to TRBD1. The CDR3 is 13 residues long. CDR1 and CDR2 from the germline V gene are SQVTM and ANQGSEA.

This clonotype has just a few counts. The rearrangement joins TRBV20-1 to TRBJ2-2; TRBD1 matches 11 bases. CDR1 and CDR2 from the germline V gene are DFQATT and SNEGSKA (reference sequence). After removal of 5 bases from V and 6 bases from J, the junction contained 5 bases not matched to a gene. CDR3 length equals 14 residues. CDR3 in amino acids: CSAGRTGGPGELFF. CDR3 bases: TGCAGTGCTGGACGGACAGGGGGCCCCGGGGAGCTGTTTTTT.

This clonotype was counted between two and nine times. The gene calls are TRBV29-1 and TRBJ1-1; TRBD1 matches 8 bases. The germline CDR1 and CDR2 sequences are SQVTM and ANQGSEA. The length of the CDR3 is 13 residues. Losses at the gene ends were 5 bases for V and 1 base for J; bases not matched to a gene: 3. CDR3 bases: TGCAGCGTTCAGGGGGCTGAGAACACTGAAGCTTTCTTT. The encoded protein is CSVQGAENTEAFF.

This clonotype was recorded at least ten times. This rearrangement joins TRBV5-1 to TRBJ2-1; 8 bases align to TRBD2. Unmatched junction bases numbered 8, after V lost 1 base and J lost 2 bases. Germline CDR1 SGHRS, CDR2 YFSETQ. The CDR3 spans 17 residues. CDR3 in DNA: TGCGCCAGCAGCTTGTTTCGCGGGGGGCCTACCTACAATGAGCAGTTCTTC. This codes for CASSLFRGGPTYNEQFF.

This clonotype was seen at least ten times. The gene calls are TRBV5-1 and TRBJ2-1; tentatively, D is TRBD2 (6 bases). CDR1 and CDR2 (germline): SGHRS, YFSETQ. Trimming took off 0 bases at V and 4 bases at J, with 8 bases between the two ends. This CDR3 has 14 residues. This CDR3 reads CASSLGGEYNEQFF. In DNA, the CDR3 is TGCGCCAGCAGCTTGGGGGGGGAGTACAATGAGCAGTTCTTC. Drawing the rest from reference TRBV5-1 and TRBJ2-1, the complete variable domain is KAGVTQTPRYLIKTRGQQVTLSCSPISGHRSVSWYQQTPGQGLQFLFEYFSETQRNKGNFPGRFSGRQFSNSRSEMNVSTLELGDSALYLCASSLGGEYNEQFFGPGTRLTVL.

The CDR3: CSARGRGSSEQYV. Written as DNA, the CDR3 is TGCAGTGCTAGAGGCCGGGGATCGAGCGAGCAGTACGTC. The chain combines TRBV20-1 with TRBJ2-7; D is perhaps TRBD2 (5 bases). Germline values: CDR1 DFQATT, CDR2 SNEGSKA (reference sequence). The CDR3 sequence is 13 residues long. V dropped 1 base and J dropped 6 bases, with 13 bases sitting between them.

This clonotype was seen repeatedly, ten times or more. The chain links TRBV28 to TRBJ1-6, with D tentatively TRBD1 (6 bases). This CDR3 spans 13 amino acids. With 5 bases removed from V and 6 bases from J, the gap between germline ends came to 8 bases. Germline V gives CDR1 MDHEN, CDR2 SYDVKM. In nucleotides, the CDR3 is TGTGCCAGCAGTCAGGGGCCTAATTCACCCCTCCACTTT. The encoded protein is CASSQGPNSPLHF. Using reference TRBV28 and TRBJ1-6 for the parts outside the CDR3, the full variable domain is DVKVTQSSRYLVKRTGEKVFLECVQDMDHENMFWYRQDPGLGLRLIYFSYDVKMKEKGDIPEGYSVSREKKERFSLILESASTNQTSMYLCASSQGPNSPLHFGNGTRLTVT.

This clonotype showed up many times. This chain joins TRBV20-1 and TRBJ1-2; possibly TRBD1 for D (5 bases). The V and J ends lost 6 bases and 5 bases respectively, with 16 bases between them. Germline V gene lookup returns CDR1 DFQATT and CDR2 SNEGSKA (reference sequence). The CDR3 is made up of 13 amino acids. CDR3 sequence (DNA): TGCAGTGCAAGGACGGGGCTGGGGTATGGCTACACCTTC. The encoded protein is CSARTGLGYGYTF.

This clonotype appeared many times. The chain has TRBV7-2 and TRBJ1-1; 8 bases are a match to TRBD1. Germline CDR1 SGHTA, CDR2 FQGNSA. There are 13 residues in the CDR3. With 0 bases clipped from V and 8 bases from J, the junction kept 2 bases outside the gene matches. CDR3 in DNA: TGTGCCAGCAGCTTAGCAAGGACAGGGGAAGCTTTCTTT. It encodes CASSLARTGEAFF.

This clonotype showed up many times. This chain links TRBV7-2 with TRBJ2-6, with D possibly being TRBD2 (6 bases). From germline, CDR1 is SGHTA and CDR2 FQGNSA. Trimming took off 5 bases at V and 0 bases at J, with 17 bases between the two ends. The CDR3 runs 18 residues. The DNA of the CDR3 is TGTGCCAGCAGCCCCGTCGGAGGGAAGGGCTCTGGGGCCAACGTCCTGACTTTC. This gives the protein CASSPVGGKGSGANVLTF.

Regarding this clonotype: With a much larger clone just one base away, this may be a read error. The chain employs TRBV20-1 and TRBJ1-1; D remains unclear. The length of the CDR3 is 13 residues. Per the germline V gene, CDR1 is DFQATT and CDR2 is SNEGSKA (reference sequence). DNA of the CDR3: TGCAGTGTTAGAATCGGGCAGCACACTGAAGCTTTCTTT. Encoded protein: CSVRIGQHTEAFF.

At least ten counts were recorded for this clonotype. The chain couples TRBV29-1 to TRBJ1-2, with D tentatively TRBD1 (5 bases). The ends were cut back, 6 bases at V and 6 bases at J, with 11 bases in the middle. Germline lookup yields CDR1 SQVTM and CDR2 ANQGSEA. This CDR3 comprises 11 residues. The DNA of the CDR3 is TGCAGCGTCGGGAGGGGTGATGGCTACACCTTC. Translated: CSVGRGDGYTF.

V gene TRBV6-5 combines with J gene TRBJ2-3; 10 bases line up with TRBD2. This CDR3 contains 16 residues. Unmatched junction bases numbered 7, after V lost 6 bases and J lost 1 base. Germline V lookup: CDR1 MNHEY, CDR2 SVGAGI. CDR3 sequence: CASSTIAGGRTDTQYF. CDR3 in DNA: TGTGCCAGCAGCACTATAGCGGGGGGCCGCACAGATACGCAGTATTTT.

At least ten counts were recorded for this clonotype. CDR3 DNA sequence: TGTGCCAGCAGTCCATTTCTCCAGGGACAAGAGACCCAGTACTTC. Translation gives CASSPFLQGQETQYF. J is TRBJ2-5 and V is TRBV28; maybe TRBD1 (5 bases). From germline, CDR1 is MDHEN and CDR2 SYDVKM. CDR3 size: 15 residues. The germline V and J ends were trimmed by 5 bases and 2 bases, with 15 bases remaining between them.

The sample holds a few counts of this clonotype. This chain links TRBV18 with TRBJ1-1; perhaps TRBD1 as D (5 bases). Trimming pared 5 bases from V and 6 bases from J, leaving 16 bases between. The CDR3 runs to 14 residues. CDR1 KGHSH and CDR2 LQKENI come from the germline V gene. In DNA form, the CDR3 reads TGTGCCAGCTCAACGGGGGTGGGAGTTGCTGAAGCTTTCTTT. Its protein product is CASSTGVGVAEAFF.

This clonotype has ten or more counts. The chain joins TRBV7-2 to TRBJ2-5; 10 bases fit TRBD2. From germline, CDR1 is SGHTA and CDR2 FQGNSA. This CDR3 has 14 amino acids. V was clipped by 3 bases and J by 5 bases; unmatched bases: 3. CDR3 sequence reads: CASSFLAGDETQYF. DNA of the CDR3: TGTGCCAGCAGCTTTCTAGCGGGGGACGAGACCCAGTACTTC.